The T cell receptor beta chain described here comes from a study of blood T cell repertoires in COVID-19 (dated by TCRdb to about 2020). About the full investigation: Collaborator samples came from the United States, Italy and Spain and covered acute and convalescent phases of COVID-19. The repertoires were released in a freely available public database intended as a resource for research on the immune response to SARS-CoV-2. Samples came from the ongoing ImmuneRACE study (first 160 participants) plus 1,254 subjects from 6 global collaborators. Where HLA class I and class II types were available, the types were taken from metadata supplied by the sample provider, not from assay-based typing. A de-identified subject ID, COVID-19 status, age in years and sex were almost always included in the sample metadata. Deeply sampled blood TCRbeta repertoires from subjects exposed to, actively infected with, or recovered from COVID-19 were included in the dataset. The prospective study material was composed of cDNA or gDNA derived from T cells, B-cell-depleted T cells, or PBMCs.

CDR1 and CDR2, per the germline V gene, are SQVTM and ANQGSEA. The junction shows trimming of 4 bases on V and 4 bases on J, and the gene matches do not reach 9 bases of it. Including cysteine and phenylalanine, the CDR3 has 16 amino acids. The sequence is cut down to CDR3 DNA, 48 bases in frame from base 1. Comment on this clone: Its antigen remains unidentified. Base qualities are missing; no much larger clone stands one base away.

Collaborating institutions collected whole blood in K2EDTA tubes following their own protocols. Collaborator samples were shipped for TCRbeta analysis as frozen whole blood, isolated PBMCs, or DNA extracted from either sample type. The immunoSEQ Assay, a bias-controlled multiplex PCR, was used to amplify TCRbeta CDR3 regions from genomic DNA. The authors' analysis ran thus. Within the assay, amplification of reference gene primers was used to estimate how many nucleated cells each sample contained. To quantify the absolute abundance of each unique TCRbeta CDR3 rearrangement, sequence reads were collapsed and filtered. For each sample, productive Simpson clonality was calculated as the square root of Simpson's diversity index over productive rearrangements. Sourced from immuneACCESS, this table was stored by TCRdb with only in-frame sequences that have V and J called. A share of the clones is absent; for the studies checked, an unresolved V gene accounts for under half, and the remainder has no known explanation. That table is the source of V, J and clone size, and D and trimming were worked out from the DNA. Recorded for this sample are around 270,000 clones; around 84% of them occurred a single time. Of the sample, under 5% is held by the ten largest clones.

Findings and caveats that apply to the study as a whole: The quantity of clinical and demographic metadata differed by source and by participant and was supplied without curation.

Sequences were obtained from peripheral blood. The rearrangement joined TRBV29-1 to TRBJ2-5; 13 junctional bases match TRBD2. The receptor's source is a man between 60 and 70 years old with acute or convalescent COVID-19. The CDR3 protein: CSVGRPGLAGLETQYF. The sequenced DNA is TGCAGCGTTGGTCGCCCGGGACTAGCGGGGTTAGAGACCCAGTACTTC.